This T cell receptor (beta chain) was identified during a study of cytomegalovirus exposure and HLA in healthy donors. The sample holds one count of this clone. Its antigen is currently unknown. Whole-study findings and limits: In an earlier analysis, productive rearrangement rates for most beta V segments clustered near 87% or 30%.

With 60 Vbeta and 13 Jbeta primers, the PCR was carried out. Profiled with immunoSEQ multiplex PCR; TCRdb holds only in-frame clones, not every one. The sample comprises roughly 150,000 clones, around 76% of which are singletons, and roughly 1.6% rests with the top ten. The V gene's germline CDR1 is SGHTA and CDR2 FQGTGA. The trim removed 3 bases at V and 3 bases at J, leaving 3 bases unmatched. The CDR3 has 14 residues. Sequenced input: PBMCs. This sequence originates from a man aged 40-49 years in good health and CMV-seronegative. This chain links TRBV7-3 with TRBJ2-7; 9 bases line up with TRBD2. The CDR3 region has the DNA TGTGCCAGCAGCTTTAGCGGGAGAGGCTACGAGCAGTACTTC. The encoded protein is CASSFSGRGYEQYF.